The present T cell receptor beta chain was sequenced within a study of cytomegalovirus exposure and HLA in healthy donors (dated by TCRdb to about 2017). Describing the broader study: In an earlier analysis of some 550 of the donors, less than 350 Gb of sequence data and 117 million unique TCR beta sequences from roughly 190 million T cells were reported. An early release that covered about 640 HLA-typed donors contained approximately 300 gigabases of sequencing data and approximately 85 million unique TCR sequences. Among the approximately 420 genotyped donors, around 79% belonged to the genetic ancestry cluster associated with self-reported Caucasian donors. The aim of the study was to test whether cataloging public T cell receptors could identify signatures of past pathogen exposure. Using immunosequencing, the study profiled T cell repertoires from 500 to 800 subjects and related those repertoires to cytomegalovirus serostatus. Besides the first cohort of more than 650 subjects, a separate validation cohort made up of over 100 different subjects was used. High-throughput TCR immunosequencing, statistical association of individual TCRs with disease status, and machine learning were combined to predict cytomegalovirus infection status. A later analysis re-examined previously published TCR beta repertoires from about 670 donors and added high-resolution HLA genotyping to investigate patterns of TCR occurrence. Rather than using new phenotypic data, the later analysis identified candidate immune exposures from TCR beta sequences and from how often those sequences occurred across donors. In an earlier analysis of 500 to 650 of the donors, high-throughput TCR beta sequencing was used to judge whether each TCR beta V gene segment behaved as functional or pseudogenic. Donor age, sex, ethnicity and CMV serostatus were compiled alongside the repertoire data. In a later genetic analysis, genome-wide SNP genotypes for about three fifths of the roughly 670 donors were used, and that subset was treated as a discovery cohort. Every repertoire in the discovery cohort had been generated on one and the same sequencing platform. Both class I and class II loci were covered by HLA typing, at four-digit resolution. The number of typed donors differed by locus: roughly 629-640 for A, B, C, DRB1 and DQB1; 522 for DQA1; 606 for DPA1; and roughly 490 for DPB1. Because of strong linkage in the cohort, roughly 5 DR-DQ haplotypes were treated as single units for association and clustering. Across approximately 420 genotyped donors of the cohort, an average of approximately 220,000 unique TCR beta nucleotide sequences per donor were sequenced, and roughly 20% of those sequences were non-productive.

The cohort consisted of approximately 670 healthy bone marrow donors. At the time of sampling, every cohort member was nominally healthy, though immune exposures that went unrecorded were likely present. The donor tested CMV seronegative, placing the donor among the roughly 340 seronegative members of the cohort. Each donor provided a peripheral blood sample, and peripheral blood mononuclear cells were used for TCR beta sequencing. The Qiagen DNeasy Blood Extraction Kit was used to extract genomic DNA from the blood cell samples. What the work shows at the level of the full study, not this receptor alone: V-gene and J-gene trimming of TCR beta chains was associated with a missense DCLRE1C variant in a later genetic analysis, and the association was replicated in an independent cohort. When HLA alleles, especially DR and DQ, strongly co-occurred, attributing TCR associations to individual alleles was difficult. In the study, around 150 TCR beta chains were listed as associated with cytomegalovirus. A further reported finding was that TCR beta sequences accurately predicted the HLA-A and HLA-B alleles for most subjects in the first cohort. In a later genetic analysis, fewer N-insertions in productive TCRs were reported among donors in an Asian-associated ancestry cluster than the approximately 670-donor mean. Linkage disequilibrium might explain the correlated functional status among segregating V segments, but an unknown experimental factor could not be ruled out. In vitro tests confirmed that a few of the cytomegalovirus-associated TCR beta chains recognize cytomegalovirus antigens. Because counts were too low, about 18 rarely observed V segments, including chromosome 9 orphons, were excluded from the earlier analysis of a few hundred of the donors. In a later analysis, most CMV-associated TCR beta chains were found to appear HLA-restricted, with HLA associations seemingly driven largely by CMV exposure. Some IMGT-functional V segments, including TRBV6-2 and TRBV6-3, could not be distinguished by the 87-base-pair reads and were therefore excluded. The presence/absence analyses assumed that sequencing depth was roughly uniform across donors, and that assumption may not be true. The sequencing pipeline was judged likely to have produced a cluster of highly shared sequence variants as a technical artifact. The classifier was reported to diagnose cytomegalovirus status with high specificity and sensitivity in both the original cohort and the validation cohort. In a later analysis, some 18,000 TCR beta sequences were associated with specific HLA alleles at a false discovery rate of 0.05. This cohort had only TCR beta chains sequenced, and the lack of alpha or paired-chain data limited which features could be detected. According to the authors, the approach could potentially be generalized to other disease states and immunological phenotypes. In a later analysis, HLA-associated TCR beta chains were found to be more clonally expanded and to have lower generation probabilities than equally common non-associated chains. In a later analysis, the rate of TCR association differed among HLA loci, with DRB1 alleles having the most associated TCRs and HLA-C alleles having the fewest. In an earlier analysis of some 500 of the donors, most TCR beta V segments were observed in productive rearrangements about 87% or about 30% of the time, broadly matching IMGT annotations. Because HLA typing was missing for some donors at each locus, association tests included only the typed subset. According to a later analysis, parvovirus B19, influenza, CMV and Epstein-Barr virus appeared linked to several top co-occurrence clusters. CMV serostatus was the only immune exposure information available for the cohort. Most TCR sequences were seen in very few donors, while some public TCRs were found in many individuals.

The protocol used for the library was the immunoSEQ multiplex PCR assay. For the multiplex PCR, a mixture combining 60 forward primers for TCR Vbeta segments and 13 reverse primers for TCR Jbeta segments was used. A multiplex PCR assay on genomic DNA amplified the CDR3 region of rearranged TCR beta genes. On the Illumina HiSeq System, the amplified TCR beta libraries were sequenced as 87-base-pair reads. Per the source publication's procedure: Across the 666 repertoires, a later analysis counted around 80 million unique TCR beta chains, approximately 10 million of which were shared by at least two donors. To remove PCR and sequencing errors, raw reads were error-corrected and collapsed into unique sequences using a nearest-neighbor algorithm that merged closely related sequences. Alignment of CDR3 sequences to IMGT reference sequences was used to assign V, D and J gene segments. For a sequence to be retained, a match of at least six nucleotides to both a V gene segment and a J gene segment was required. A rearrangement was called productive if the CDR3 had no stop codons and remained in frame with V and J, and every other rearrangement was called non-productive. Following IMGT convention, CDR3 was defined as the stretch from the second conserved V-encoded cysteine up to the conserved J-encoded phenylalanine. In an earlier analysis of roughly 610 of the donors, sequences lacking an unambiguous match to a single V gene segment were excluded. An earlier analysis of a few hundred of the donors classified V segments as functional when productive rearrangements were above 56.7% and as segregating when the standard deviation between donors was above 5%. A statistical classification framework was built to diagnose cytomegalovirus status from the catalog of TCR beta chain sequences. In a later analysis, V and J genes were assigned by comparing TCR nucleotide sequences against IMGT/GENE-DB human TR gene sequences. The TCRdist pipeline was used in a later analysis to assign CDR3 sequences and most-parsimonious VDJ recombination scenarios. In a later analysis, every TCR beta chain was defined by the combination of its CDR3 amino acid sequence and its V-gene family, and reads without a unique V-gene family were dropped. A later analysis removed roughly 590 highly shared, low-generation-probability nucleotide sequences to deal with suspected cross-contamination and a sequencing artifact. For each public chain, a later analysis derived a clonal expansion index from normalized ranks of inferred template counts within each repertoire. Generation probabilities in a later analysis came from a VDJ recombination model fitted to out-of-frame rearrangements, and those results were checked against IGoR. In a later analysis, TCR-TCR, TCR-HLA and TCR-CMV co-occurrence was scored with hypergeometric tests, and a repertoire-size bias correction was applied to TCR pairs. A later analysis estimated false discovery rates by permuting HLA or CMV assignments 20 times. A later analysis grouped co-occurring TCRs with DBSCAN, adding TCRdist sequence similarity when clustering within HLA-allele-positive subsets. Co-occurrence clustering excluded repertoires with fewer than 30,000 or more than 120,000 public chains, plus five with anomalous nucleotide sharing. TCRdb took over this immuneACCESS table, retaining in-frame rearrangements with V and J assigned. Such tables are incomplete; in checked studies, under half of the missing clones stem from an unresolved V gene, and the remainder is unexplained. V and J calls and clone size follow that table, whereas D and trimming were derived from the DNA. Counted in this sample were more than 150,000 clones; about 80% of them appeared once. The top ten clonotypes cover approximately 1.3% of the sample.

Concerning this clone itself: Its specific antigen is unknown. Base qualities are not provided; no much larger clone lies one nucleotide away.

Spanning cysteine to phenylalanine, the CDR3 consists of 13 amino acids. CDR3 DNA only is kept here, 39 bases in frame from base 1. The germline V gene gives CDR1 as SGHRS and CDR2 as YFSETQ. V is clipped by 5 bases and J by 2 bases, and the sequence between their germline boundaries is 11 bases long. The V and J segments used are TRBV5-1 and TRBJ2-7; TRBD2 might be the D gene, on 6 matching bases. The receptor was isolated from a man aged 18 to 35 in good health and CMV-seronegative. Sequenced input: PBMCs. The sequence in DNA is TGCGCCAGCAGTCGGGGCGGGGCCTACGAGCAGTACTTC. It codes for CASSRGGAYEQYF.